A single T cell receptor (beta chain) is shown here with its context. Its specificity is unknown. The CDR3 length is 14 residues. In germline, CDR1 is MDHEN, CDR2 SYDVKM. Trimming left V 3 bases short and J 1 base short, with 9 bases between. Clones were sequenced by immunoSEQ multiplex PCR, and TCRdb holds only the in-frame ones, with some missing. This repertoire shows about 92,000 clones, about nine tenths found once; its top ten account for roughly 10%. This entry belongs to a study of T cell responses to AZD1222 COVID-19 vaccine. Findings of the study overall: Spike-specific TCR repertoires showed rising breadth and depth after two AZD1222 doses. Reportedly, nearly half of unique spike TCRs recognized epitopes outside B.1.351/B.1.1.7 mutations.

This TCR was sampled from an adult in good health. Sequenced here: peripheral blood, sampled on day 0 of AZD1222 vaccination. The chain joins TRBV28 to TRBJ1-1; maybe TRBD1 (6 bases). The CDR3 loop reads CASSFGGPNTEAFF. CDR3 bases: TGTGCCAGCAGTTTCGGGGGGCCGAACACTGAAGCTTTCTTT.